The 24 T cell receptor beta chains below come from one sample, sequenced in a study of blood T cell repertoires in COVID-19. Some clones are missing from TCRdb's copy, which holds only in-frame ones; the method was immunoSEQ multiplex PCR. The profile shows some 190,000 clones, roughly 80% of them singletons. Specimen: peripheral blood. These receptor sequences come from a woman of 80 years or more with COVID-19, enrolled during active disease.

The rearrangement links TRBV5-1 to TRBJ2-1; possible D gene TRBD2, 6 bases. Germline lookup yields CDR1 SGHRS and CDR2 YFSETQ. Trimming cost V 4 bases and J 0 bases, with 17 bases left between them. The length of the CDR3 is 17 residues. As DNA, the CDR3 is TGCGCCAGCAGCGTAGGGACTCGCCTCGGCTCCTACAATGAGCAGTTCTTC. Translation gives CASSVGTRLGSYNEQFF. The full variable domain, its missing parts supplied by reference TRBV5-1 and TRBJ2-1, is KAGVTQTPRYLIKTRGQQVTLSCSPISGHRSVSWYQQTPGQGLQFLFEYFSETQRNKGNFPGRFSGRQFSNSRSEMNVSTLELGDSALYLCASSVGTRLGSYNEQFFGPGTRLTVL.

The V and J genes are TRBV3-1 (or the pseudogene TRBV3-2) and TRBJ1-1; TRBD1 matches at 10 bases. The CDR3 covers 17 residues. Germline CDR1 is LGHDT and CDR2 is YNNKEL (reference sequence). V trimming: 5 bases; J trimming: 1 base; junction bases outside the gene matches: 10. CDR3 nucleotide sequence: TGTGCCAGCAGCTTCCCGACAGGGGGCATCTCGAACACTGAAGCTTTCTTT. Protein product: CASSFPTGGISNTEAFF.

Notes on this clone: Other nucleotide sequences in the sample specify the same CDR3. The rearrangement uses TRBV18 and TRBJ2-1; D not certain. The V end lost 0 bases, the J end lost 7 bases, and 7 bases lay between the germline ends. CDR3 length equals 13 residues. The V gene's germline CDR1 is KGHSH and CDR2 LQKENI. CDR3: CASSPPVLNEQFF. Written as DNA, the CDR3 is TGTGCCAGCTCACCACCAGTTCTAAATGAGCAGTTCTTC. The full variable domain, rest sourced from reference TRBV18 and TRBJ2-1, is NAGVMQNPRHLVRRRGQEARLRCSPMKGHSHVYWYRQLPEEGLKFMVYLQKENIIDESGMPKERFSAEFPKEGPSILRIQQVVRGDSAAYFCASSPPVLNEQFFGPGTRLTVL.

The chain employs TRBV19 and TRBJ2-3; D is possibly TRBD1 (5 bases). Germline V gene lookup returns CDR1 LNHDA and CDR2 SQIVND (reference sequence). The CDR3 consists of 16 residues. The V and J ends lost 4 bases and 0 bases respectively, with 14 bases between them. CDR3 region: CASSSFDRESTDTQYF. CDR3 nucleotide sequence: TGTGCCAGTAGTAGTTTCGACAGAGAAAGCACAGATACGCAGTATTTT.

The gene calls are TRBV2 and TRBJ2-1; D is unclear. The germline gives CDR1 SNHLY, CDR2 FYNNEI. V gave up 0 bases and J gave up 0 bases, with 6 bases separating them. The CDR3 spans 15 residues. The CDR3: CASSEARSSYNEQFF. CDR3 DNA sequence: TGTGCCAGCAGTGAAGCGAGGAGCTCCTACAATGAGCAGTTCTTC.

V usage is TRBV5-1 and J usage is TRBJ1-2; D call uncertain. Trimming took off 0 bases at V and 3 bases at J, with 6 bases between the two ends. The CDR3 is 13 residues long. Germline V gives CDR1 SGHRS, CDR2 YFSETQ. CDR3 in amino acids: CASSLEADYGYTF. CDR3 DNA: TGCGCCAGCAGCTTGGAAGCCGACTATGGCTACACCTTC.

The chain is built from TRBV10-3 and TRBJ2-1, with TRBD2 matching over 7 bases. The CDR3 has 14 amino acids. The V and J ends lost 3 bases and 7 bases, in that order; junction bases with no gene match: 6. Looked up from germline, CDR1 is ENHRY and CDR2 is SYGVKD. CDR3 protein: CAISDRVGGNEQFF. Here the CDR3 DNA reads TGTGCCATCAGTGACCGGGTGGGGGGGAATGAGCAGTTCTTC.

V and J are TRBV11-2 and TRBJ2-5; 8 bases fit TRBD2. Per the germline V gene, CDR1 is SGHAT and CDR2 is FQNNGV. The CDR3 runs 18 residues. With 0 bases clipped from V and 5 bases from J, the junction kept 14 bases outside the gene matches. CDR3 protein: CASSLDHSGGGRLETQYF. The CDR3, as DNA: TGTGCCAGCAGCTTAGATCACTCGGGCGGGGGGAGGTTGGAGACCCAGTACTTC.

The chain combines TRBV7-9 with TRBJ1-1, with D possibly being TRBD1 (5 bases). Trimming cost V 7 bases and J 1 base, with 13 bases left between them. The CDR3 spans 14 residues. The germline V gene has CDR1 SEHNR and CDR2 FQNEAQ (reference sequence). The CDR3 nucleotides read TGTGCCAGCACCCGGGGGGGAGCGAACACTGAAGCTTTCTTT. Translation gives CASTRGGANTEAFF.

The chain employs TRBV7-8 and TRBJ1-1; D ambiguous. This CDR3 spans 11 amino acids. The V end lost 5 bases, the J end lost 7 bases, and 8 bases lay between the germline ends. Per the germline V gene, CDR1 is SGHVS and CDR2 is FQNEAQ. The CDR3 coding sequence is TGTGCCAGCAGCCTCGAGAGTGAAGCTTTCTTT. It translates to CASSLESEAFF.

The J gene is TRBJ1-1, the V gene TRBV25-1, with D unclear. Germline lookup yields CDR1 MGHDK and CDR2 SYGVNS. V shed 3 bases and J shed 1 base, with 6 bases lying between them. This CDR3 is 13 amino acids long. The CDR3 is CASSESGNTEAFF. The CDR3 bases are TGTGCCAGCAGTGAGTCCGGGAACACTGAAGCTTTCTTT.

The chain has TRBV5-1 and TRBJ2-7; maybe TRBD1 (6 bases). Germline V lookup: CDR1 SGHRS, CDR2 YFSETQ. Trimming pared 4 bases from V and 0 bases from J, leaving 11 bases between. The CDR3 length is 14 residues. The DNA of the CDR3 is TGCGCCAGCAGCCAAGGACAGCACTCCTACGAGCAGTACTTC. Protein product: CASSQGQHSYEQYF. Based on the CDR3 plus reference TRBV5-1 and TRBJ2-7, the full variable domain is KAGVTQTPRYLIKTRGQQVTLSCSPISGHRSVSWYQQTPGQGLQFLFEYFSETQRNKGNFPGRFSGRQFSNSRSEMNVSTLELGDSALYLCASSQGQHSYEQYFGPGTRLTVT.

The chain is built from TRBV2 and TRBJ2-1, with D possibly matching TRBD1 (5 bases). The germline CDR1 and CDR2 sequences are SNHLY and FYNNEI. Trimming removed 7 bases from V and 5 bases from J, with 12 bases in between. CDR3 size: 13 residues. The DNA for the CDR3 is TGTGCCAGCATTAGGGAAGGGGACAATGAGCAGTTCTTC. It specifies CASIREGDNEQFF.

This clone was found a few times. The rearrangement links TRBV7-2 to TRBJ2-5, with 9 bases that match TRBD1. In germline, CDR1 is SGHTA, CDR2 FQGNSA. V lost 5 bases and J lost 5; bases outside the gene matches: 6. The CDR3 contains 14 residues. The CDR3 protein is CASSLQGAWETQYF. CDR3 bases: TGTGCCAGCAGCCTACAGGGGGCGTGGGAGACCCAGTACTTC.

V is TRBV6-1 and J is TRBJ1-5; D perhaps matches TRBD1 (6 bases). The V end was cut by 2 bases, the J end by 2 bases, with 10 bases between. CDR1 is MNHNS and CDR2 is SASEGT in the germline V gene. CDR3 length equals 15 residues. The CDR3 region is CASSESPGGNQPQHF. CDR3 coding DNA: TGTGCCAGCAGTGAATCTCCAGGGGGCAATCAGCCCCAGCATTTT.

V and J are TRBV7-8 and TRBJ1-6, with 9 bases matching TRBD1. The V gene end was trimmed by 3 bases and the J gene end by 0 bases; junction bases not matched to a gene: 12. This CDR3 contains 20 residues. CDR1 and CDR2 (germline): SGHVS, FQNEAQ. As DNA, the CDR3 is TGTGCCAGCAGCTTGGACAGGGGACGCGATATTAACTCCTATAATTCACCCCTCCACTTT. Residues: CASSLDRGRDINSYNSPLHF.

This chain joins TRBV5-4 and TRBJ2-5, with D tentatively TRBD2 (6 bases). The CDR3 covers 16 residues. Germline CDR1 and CDR2: SGHNT and YYREEE (reference sequence). Trimming took 0 bases from V and 4 from J, leaving 16 bases between them. The CDR3 loop is CASSLVASVGGETQYF. The CDR3 coding sequence is TGTGCCAGCAGCTTGGTGGCTAGCGTTGGGGGAGAGACCCAGTACTTC.

This CDR3 is CASRWTSGTYEQYF. The CDR3 DNA follows: TGTGCCAGCAGATGGACTAGCGGGACCTACGAGCAGTACTTC. The V call is TRBV2, the J call TRBJ2-7, with 12 bases matching TRBD2. Germline loops: CDR1 SNHLY, CDR2 FYNNEI. The CDR3 sequence is 14 residues long. J gave up 2 bases and V 6 bases, and 2 bases lay outside the gene matches.

This clone appeared once. The sample contains more than one DNA sequence encoding this CDR3. The chain is built from TRBV5-1 and TRBJ2-1; D not resolved. Trimming left V 1 base short and J 4 bases short, with 6 bases between. The CDR3 contains 13 residues. CDR1 is SGHRS, CDR2 YFSETQ, per germline. The CDR3 loop reads CASSLNSYNEQFF. The CDR3 DNA reads as TGCGCCAGCAGCTTGAATAGTTACAATGAGCAGTTCTTC. Supplemented by reference TRBV5-1 and TRBJ2-1, the full variable domain reads KAGVTQTPRYLIKTRGQQVTLSCSPISGHRSVSWYQQTPGQGLQFLFEYFSETQRNKGNFPGRFSGRQFSNSRSEMNVSTLELGDSALYLCASSLNSYNEQFFGPGTRLTVL.

This chain links TRBV6-5 with TRBJ2-1; 7 bases are a match to TRBD2. CDR3 size: 13 residues. Germline loops: CDR1 MNHEY, CDR2 SVGAGI. The J segment lost 12 bases and the V segment lost 4 bases, leaving 9 bases of the junction unmatched. CDR3 DNA: TGTGCCAGCAGTTCTCCCGGGACTATGGTGCAGTTCTTC. Translating gives CASSSPGTMVQFF.

V gene TRBV24-1 combines with J gene TRBJ2-1, with D perhaps TRBD2 (5 bases). CDR1 and CDR2 (germline): KGHDR, SFDVKD. V dropped 2 bases and J dropped 6 bases, with 16 bases sitting between them. This CDR3 is 16 amino acids long. CDR3 sequence: CATSDSSPAALNEQFF. In DNA, the CDR3 is TGTGCCACCAGTGATTCCTCGCCAGCGGCTCTCAATGAGCAGTTCTTC.

The gene calls are TRBV9 and TRBJ2-7, with a tentative D call TRBD1 (5 bases). Deletions cut 3 bases from V and 0 bases from J, with 10 bases between. CDR1 SGDLS and CDR2 YYNGEE come from the germline V gene. The CDR3 runs to 14 residues. Here the CDR3 DNA reads TGTGCCAGCAGCGCAGACAGTTTCTCCTACGAGCAGTACTTC. Translated: CASSADSFSYEQYF. The full variable domain, in which reference TRBV9 and TRBJ2-7 provide the parts outside the CDR3, is DSGVTQTPKHLITATGQRVTLRCSPRSGDLSVYWYQQSLDQGLQFLIQYYNGEERAKGNILERFSAQQFPDLHSELNLSSLELGDSALYFCASSADSFSYEQYFGPGTRLTVT.

This clone was seen a single time. This chain links TRBV6-2 or TRBV6-3 with TRBJ1-4; D gene uncertain. CDR3 length equals 16 residues. Germline values: CDR1 MNHEY, CDR2 SVGEGT. V was trimmed by 0 bases and J by 7 bases, leaving 15 bases between them. CDR3 region: CASSYSSEGWREKLFF. The CDR3 DNA is TGTGCCAGCAGTTACTCGTCGGAGGGATGGCGTGAAAAACTGTTTTTT.

The V and J genes are TRBV4-2 and TRBJ2-3; 7 positions match TRBD2. Germline loops: CDR1 LGHNA, CDR2 YNFKEQ. Trimming removed 0 bases from V and 0 bases from J; junction bases left unmatched: 9. The CDR3 consists of 18 residues. In DNA form, the CDR3 reads TGTGCCAGCAGCCAAGAGAGGTTGGGGGGGGAGAGCACAGATACGCAGTATTTT. Translation gives CASSQERLGGESTDTQYF.